This T cell receptor (beta chain) emerged from a study of human T cells and chemical hapten exposure (dated by TCRdb to about 2021). At the level of the whole study: For sensitization, 2% DPC in acetone was applied to an approximately 2 cm by approximately 2 cm area of upper inner arm skin. Throughout the roughly 25-week study period, patients were also given weekly therapeutic DPC doses on the scalp. Libraries were combined into a pool for sequencing, and differences in TCR yield between samples came mainly from small differences in library volumes within the pool. Patch testing was done on the upper back using Finn chambers containing 0.01% DPC, and results were scored after 6 days according to International Contact Dermatitis Research Group standards. Most of the patients in the cohort were female, and the cohort covered alopecia areata with under or over 50% scalp involvement, alopecia totalis and alopecia universalis. For TCR sequencing, blood came from some 31 alopecia patients at anywhere from one to four time points (pre-sensitization, 2, 6 and 24 weeks). Peripheral blood TCR repertoire changes were tracked in vivo in alopecia patients during primary and secondary sensitization to the hapten diphenylcyclopropenone (DPC). Blood samples were taken from patients before sensitization (week 0) and at 2, 6 and about 24 weeks after DPC sensitization.

What the work shows at the level of the full study, not this receptor alone: DPC sensitization did not change the number of TCRs with a frequency above 1 in 1000, and there was no evidence of changes in global repertoire structure. Compared with pre-sensitization or healthy control sets, expanded TCRs formed significantly more large CDR3 similarity clusters, which is consistent with antigen-driven responses. Repeated subsampling changed both the strength of the expansion versus patch-test correlation and the threshold at which the correlation became significant. All patients had alopecia, a presumed autoimmune disease, so their immune response might differ from that of healthy individuals. The number of PT1 expanded TCRs positively correlated with patch test score, significant at thresholds 8, 16 and 32 but not 4.

This clonotype was recorded only once. Its binding antigen is unknown. A clone one base away is much larger, so this may be a read error. What this sample's time point label stands for: patch test 1, 2 weeks after DPC sensitization. The meaning of the sample's treatment or condition label: therapeutic diphenylcyclopropenone sensitization with weekly scalp DPC. At each patch-test visit, blood was drawn before the patch test was applied. Patients were eligible if aged 18 to 70, diagnosed with alopecia and judged suitable for DPC therapy, and pregnant patients were excluded. Total RNA was isolated from unfractionated whole blood collected in Tempus Blood RNA tubes. The method was RACE. Data came from a NextSeq 500. During library preparation, unique molecular identifiers were attached to individual cDNA molecules so that TCRs could be counted quantitatively and reproducibly. From each blood RNA sample, both TCR alpha and TCR beta chains were sequenced. As for the authors' bioinformatics: A median of approximately 96,000 TCRs per sample was observed, with a range of about 23,224 to 690,600. The Decombinator software suite was used to annotate the V, J and CDR3 of the TCR reads. Every sample was subsampled to the same number of TCRs (28,000) for the PS versus PT1 abundance plots. Expanded TCRs were defined as absent before sensitization and observed at least eight times at the 2-week time point. TCRdb reworked the public reads: Q25 trimming with fastp, MiXCR clone assembly, productive beta chains retained. One record per CDR3 amino acid sequence lists the most common genes and DNA. The V and J calls were not made by the authors but by TCRdb's processing. The sample has approximately 73,000 distinct CDR3 sequences on record, 9% to 12% of them singletons. The ten most abundant clones make up about 1.4% of the sample.

This sequence was found in a woman between 45 and 65 years old with alopecia areata. Some clones in this sample may be carry-over from other donors' samples. This material consisted of whole blood, taken in connection with sensitization to the hapten diphenylcyclopropenone (DPC).

CDR3 sequence: CASSFEGNTEAFF. Here is the DNA: TGTGCCAGCAGCTTCGAAGGGAACACTGAAGCTTTCTTT. The rearrangement joined TRBV7-9 to TRBJ1-1; a confident D gene designation cannot be given. V loses 3 bases, J loses 1 base, and the germline ends lie 6 bases apart. Inclusive of the bounding cysteine and phenylalanine, the CDR3 is 13 residues long. This entry keeps only the CDR3 DNA: 39 bases, framed from base 1. CDR1 SEHNR and CDR2 FQNEAQ were looked up in the germline V gene (reference sequence).